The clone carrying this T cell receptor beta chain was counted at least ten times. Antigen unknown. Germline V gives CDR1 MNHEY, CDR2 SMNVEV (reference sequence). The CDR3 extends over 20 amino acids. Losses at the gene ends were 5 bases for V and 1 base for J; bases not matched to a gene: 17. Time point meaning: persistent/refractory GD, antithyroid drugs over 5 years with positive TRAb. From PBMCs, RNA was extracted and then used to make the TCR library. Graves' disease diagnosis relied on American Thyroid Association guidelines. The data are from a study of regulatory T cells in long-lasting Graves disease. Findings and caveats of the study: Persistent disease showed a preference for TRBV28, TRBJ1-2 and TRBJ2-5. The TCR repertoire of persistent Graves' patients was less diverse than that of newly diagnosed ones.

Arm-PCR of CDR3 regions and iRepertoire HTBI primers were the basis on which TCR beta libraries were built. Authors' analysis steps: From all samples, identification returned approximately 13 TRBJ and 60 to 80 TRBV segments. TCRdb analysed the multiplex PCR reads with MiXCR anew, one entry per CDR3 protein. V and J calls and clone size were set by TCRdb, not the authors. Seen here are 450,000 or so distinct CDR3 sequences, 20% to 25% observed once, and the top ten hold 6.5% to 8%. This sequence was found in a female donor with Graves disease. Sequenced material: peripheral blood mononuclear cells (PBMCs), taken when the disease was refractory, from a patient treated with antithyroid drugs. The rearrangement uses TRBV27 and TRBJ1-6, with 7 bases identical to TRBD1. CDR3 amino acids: CASSLLPGLRGRSYNSPLHF. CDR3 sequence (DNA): TGTGCCAGCAGTCTCCTCCCCGGGCTAAGGGGGCGATCCTATAATTCACCCCTCCACTTT.